A selection of T cell receptor beta chains follows, all from one sample in a study of monozygotic twins with inflammatory bowel disease. TCRdb reworked the 5' RACE reads into one entry per CDR3 protein, no DNA. The sample holds about 350,000 distinct CDR3 sequences. The sample consisted of blood. All receptors derive from a human donor with ulcerative colitis or Crohn's disease, or a healthy co-twin of an affected twin (not recorded which). CDR3s include the opening cysteine and the closing phenylalanine or tryptophan. Each record gives: V gene, clone size, J gene, CDR3 length, CDR3 protein. The listing skips clone size in some rows; elsewhere it reads once, few, many or a size class.

v_gene: TRBV30; abundance: NA; j_gene: TRBJ2-2; len: 16; CDR3aa: CAWLYGPRGNTGELFF
v_gene: TRBV18; abundance: NA; j_gene: TRBJ1-1; len: 14; CDR3aa: CASSPPTSSTEAFF
v_gene: TRBV7-2; abundance: NA; j_gene: TRBJ2-3; len: 14; CDR3aa: CASSLALKADTQYF
v_gene: TRBV14; abundance: medium-sized; j_gene: TRBJ1-3; len: 16; CDR3aa: CASSRNLQQDGNTIYF
v_gene: TRBV10-3; abundance: NA; j_gene: TRBJ2-3; len: 16; CDR3aa: CAISEADPRNTDTQYF
v_gene: TRBV11-2; abundance: NA; j_gene: TRBJ2-7; len: 14; CDR3aa: CASIPLAGVSEQYF
v_gene: TRBV4-1; abundance: NA; j_gene: TRBJ2-7; len: 15; CDR3aa: CASSQDWRLTYEQYF
v_gene: TRBV6-5; abundance: NA; j_gene: TRBJ2-3; len: 12; CDR3aa: CASSYSGDTQYF
v_gene: TRBV6-5; abundance: NA; j_gene: TRBJ1-2; len: 15; CDR3aa: CASSYSIWGSAGYTF
v_gene: TRBV4-3; abundance: NA; j_gene: TRBJ1-1; len: 16; CDR3aa: CASSQDWGGWNTEAFF
v_gene: TRBV18; abundance: NA; j_gene: TRBJ2-5; len: 15; CDR3aa: CASSPRTGTQETQYF
v_gene: TRBV11-3; abundance: NA; j_gene: TRBJ2-5; len: 17; CDR3aa: CASSLDPSGGFQETQYF
v_gene: TRBV7-8; abundance: NA; j_gene: TRBJ2-1; len: 13; CDR3aa: CASSLDWTREQFF
v_gene: TRBV27; abundance: NA; j_gene: TRBJ2-3; len: 14; CDR3aa: CASSFDRGSDTQYF
v_gene: TRBV20-1; abundance: NA; j_gene: TRBJ2-1; len: 13; CDR3aa: CSADGRANNEQFF
v_gene: TRBV7-9; abundance: NA; j_gene: TRBJ1-6; len: 15; CDR3aa: CASSSWDRGNSPLHF
v_gene: TRBV9; abundance: NA; j_gene: TRBJ2-5; len: 18; CDR3aa: CASSKGLAGVISQETQYF
v_gene: TRBV3-1; abundance: NA; j_gene: TRBJ2-7; len: 13; CDR3aa: CASSQLPSYEQYF
v_gene: TRBV29-1; abundance: NA; j_gene: TRBJ2-2; len: 12; CDR3aa: CSVKTQGLELFF
v_gene: TRBV6-2/TRBV6-3; abundance: NA; j_gene: TRBJ2-2; len: 15; CDR3aa: CASSMSGGQAGELFF
v_gene: TRBV6-1; abundance: NA; j_gene: TRBJ1-4; len: 15; CDR3aa: CASRPRDRGIEKLFF
v_gene: TRBV4-1; abundance: NA; j_gene: TRBJ2-3; len: 16; CDR3aa: CASSQSSGGAFDTQYF
v_gene: TRBV7-9; abundance: NA; j_gene: TRBJ2-2; len: 15; CDR3aa: CASRSPGPNTGELFF
v_gene: TRBV27; abundance: NA; j_gene: TRBJ2-1; len: 16; CDR3aa: CASTPFLGQGPHEQFF
v_gene: TRBV5-1; abundance: NA; j_gene: TRBJ2-6; len: 21; CDR3aa: CASSLASTSGRVYPGANVLTF
v_gene: TRBV7-6; abundance: NA; j_gene: TRBJ2-7; len: 17; CDR3aa: CASSRLAGVTSSYEQYF
v_gene: TRBV7-2; abundance: NA; j_gene: TRBJ2-5; len: 14; CDR3aa: CASRRDRGSETQYF
v_gene: TRBV19; abundance: NA; j_gene: TRBJ2-3; len: 15; CDR3aa: CASTPRDRSTDTQYF
v_gene: TRBV14; abundance: NA; j_gene: TRBJ2-3; len: 17; CDR3aa: CASSPAIETSATDTQYF
v_gene: TRBV28; abundance: NA; j_gene: TRBJ2-2; len: 16; CDR3aa: CASSLRQSLNAGELFF
v_gene: TRBV6-2/TRBV6-3; abundance: NA; j_gene: TRBJ2-2; len: 15; CDR3aa: CASSRDGRNTGELFF
v_gene: TRBV6-4; abundance: NA; j_gene: TRBJ1-5; len: 13; CDR3aa: CASSEGANQPQHF
v_gene: TRBV5-1; abundance: NA; j_gene: TRBJ2-1; len: 18; CDR3aa: CASSFTVPTLSSYNEQFF
v_gene: TRBV19; abundance: NA; j_gene: TRBJ1-5; len: 14; CDR3aa: CASTRDSHNQPQHF
v_gene: TRBV15; abundance: NA; j_gene: TRBJ2-5; len: 14; CDR3aa: CATSRVGGWETQYF
v_gene: TRBV7-2; abundance: NA; j_gene: TRBJ1-2; len: 15; CDR3aa: CASSQSGTGFYGYTF
v_gene: TRBV18; abundance: NA; j_gene: TRBJ1-2; len: 13; CDR3aa: CASSPDSDYGYTF
v_gene: TRBV20-1; abundance: NA; j_gene: TRBJ2-1; len: 15; CDR3aa: CSASSLSQDLNEQFF